One and the same sample provided the 27 T cell receptor beta chains below, sequenced in a study of PD-1 blockade in mismatch repair-deficient tumors. Assay: immunoSEQ multiplex PCR; the TCRdb copy retains only in-frame clones and omits some. The sample records 130,000 or so clones, about 86% being singletons. Sequencing was performed on peripheral blood, taken 44 weeks after starting pembrolizumab. These receptors were taken from an adult with mismatch repair-deficient cancer.

The chain has TRBV4-1 and TRBJ1-2, with 7 bases fitting TRBD1. V lost 3 bases and J lost 7; bases outside the gene matches: 14. The CDR3 totals 16 residues. Germline CDR1 is MGHRA and CDR2 is YSYEKL. Written as DNA, the CDR3 is TGCGCCAGCAGCCAGCCTTTTAAGGGGGCTGGACGTGGCTACACCTTC. It encodes CASSQPFKGAGRGYTF.

The V call is TRBV4-1, the J call TRBJ1-3; D remains ambiguous. The CDR3 length is 15 residues. Trimming removed 0 bases from V and 0 bases from J, with 6 bases in between. Germline CDR1 is MGHRA and CDR2 is YSYEKL. CDR3 in DNA: TGCGCCAGCAGCCAAGAGCAGCTCTCTGGAAACACCATATATTTT. Protein product: CASSQEQLSGNTIYF.

V gene TRBV6-5 combines with J gene TRBJ2-4; D unclear. The CDR3 sequence is 16 residues long. Germline lookup yields CDR1 MNHEY and CDR2 SVGAGI. The ends were cut back, 1 base at V and 1 base at J, with 11 bases in the middle. The CDR3 DNA reads TGTGCCAGCAGTTACTATGACCACAACGCCAAAAACATTCAGTACTTC. This translates into CASSYYDHNAKNIQYF.

The V gene is TRBV5-5, the J gene TRBJ2-5, with 8 bases that match TRBD1. The J segment lost 5 bases and the V segment lost 3 bases, leaving 9 bases of the junction unmatched. The CDR3 covers 15 residues. The germline CDR1 and CDR2 sequences are SGHKS and YYEKEE (reference sequence). The chain's CDR3 is CASSSPLTGEETQYF. The CDR3 nucleotides read TGTGCCAGCAGCTCGCCCTTGACAGGGGAGGAGACCCAGTACTTC. Supplemented by reference TRBV5-5 and TRBJ2-5, the full variable domain reads DAGVTQSPTHLIKTRGQQVTLRCSPISGHKSVSWYQQVLGQGPQFIFQYYEKEERGRGNFPDRFSARQFPNYSSELNVNALLLGDSALYLCASSSPLTGEETQYFGPGTRLLVL.

In this sample, this clone turned up once. The rearrangement links TRBV6-5 to TRBJ2-7, with 8 bases matching TRBD2. Germline lookup yields CDR1 MNHEY and CDR2 SVGAGI. With V trimmed by 2 bases and J by 5 bases, 8 bases remained unmatched. CDR3 length: 15 amino acids. The CDR3 sequence: CASSYRGAGVNEQYF. The CDR3 coding sequence is TGTGCCAGCAGTTACAGGGGAGCGGGAGTCAACGAGCAGTACTTC.

The chain combines TRBV5-1 with TRBJ2-5; 7 bases align to TRBD1. The V gene's germline CDR1 is SGHRS and CDR2 YFSETQ. The J segment lost 4 bases and the V segment lost 7 bases, leaving 7 bases of the junction unmatched. There are 13 residues in the CDR3. The CDR3 here is CASSEQGRETQYF. DNA for the CDR3: TGCGCCAGCTCCGAACAGGGGCGAGAGACCCAGTACTTC.

This clone was observed a few times. This rearrangement joins TRBV11-2 to TRBJ2-7; TRBD2 might be the D (5 bases). The V gene's germline CDR1 is SGHAT and CDR2 FQNNGV. This CDR3 is built from 14 residues. V gave up 8 bases and J gave up 0 bases, with 14 bases separating them. The CDR3 nucleotides read TGTGCCAGCCGGCGGACTTGGAGCTCCTACGAGCAGTACTTC. Protein: CASRRTWSSYEQYF.

DNA for the CDR3: TGTGCCAGCAGTTTATCGGCTAGCGGGGTCCAAGAGACCCAGTACTTC. Translated, it gives CASSLSASGVQETQYF. The chain combines TRBV28 with TRBJ2-5; 9 nucleotides line up with TRBD2. The CDR3 contains 16 residues. The germline gives CDR1 MDHEN, CDR2 SYDVKM. V shed 1 base, J shed 1 base, and the junction held 4 bases outside the gene matches.

The chain is built from TRBV12-5 and TRBJ2-5, with D tentatively TRBD2 (5 bases). The V end was cut by 0 bases, the J end by 5 bases, with 7 bases between. Germline CDR1 LGHNT, CDR2 FRNRAP. This CDR3 region has 13 residues. The CDR3 protein is CASGLVSGETQYF. In nucleotides, the CDR3 is TGTGCTAGTGGTTTGGTAAGCGGTGAGACCCAGTACTTC.

This clone occurred once. The rearrangement joins TRBV19 to TRBJ1-2, with no clear D. CDR3 length: 13 residues. Looked up from germline, CDR1 is LNHDA and CDR2 is SQIVND (reference sequence). Trimming cost V 11 bases and J 5 bases, with 18 bases left between them. CDR3 amino acids: CASSPGVVYGYTF. The DNA for the CDR3 is TGTGCCTCAAGCCCCGGGGTGGTATATGGCTACACCTTC.

The CDR3 DNA reads TGTGCCAGCAGCGTCGGGACTAGCGGAACACAAGAGACCCAGTACTTC. Translated, it gives CASSVGTSGTQETQYF. The V gene is TRBV7-8, the J gene TRBJ2-5, with 11 bases matching TRBD2. The CDR3 loop spans 16 amino acids. The germline V gene encodes CDR1 SGHVS and CDR2 FQNEAQ. The V and J ends lost 5 bases and 2 bases, in that order; junction bases with no gene match: 7.

This clone has just one count. V gene TRBV6-5 combines with J gene TRBJ1-1; possibly TRBD1 for D (5 bases). CDR1 is MNHEY, CDR2 SVGAGI, per germline. This CDR3 has 13 amino acids. V gave up 6 bases and J gave up 1 base, with 9 bases separating them. The CDR3 region has the DNA TGTGCCAGCAGCAGGGACGGGAACACTGAAGCTTTCTTT. This codes for CASSRDGNTEAFF.

The chain carries TRBV28 and TRBJ2-7, with a weak D call TRBD2 (6 bases). In germline, CDR1 is MDHEN, CDR2 SYDVKM. V lost 4 bases to trimming and J lost 4 bases, with 23 bases between them. This CDR3 spans 17 amino acids. As DNA, the CDR3 is TGTGCCAGCAGTTCCCCCGCAGGGACGGGAGCTATATACGAGCAGTACTTC. As protein: CASSSPAGTGAIYEQYF.

The rearrangement joins TRBV19 to TRBJ1-3; no clear D. The germline V gene has CDR1 LNHDA and CDR2 SQIVND (reference sequence). The CDR3 runs 14 residues. V lost 3 bases to trimming and J lost 4 bases, with 10 bases between them. CDR3 nucleotides: TGTGCCAGTAGTATCTCGGGATCGGGAAACACCATATATTTT. Its translation: CASSISGSGNTIYF.

This clone was observed a few times. The CDR3 DNA reads TGTGCCAGCGGGACCGGGACTACACAAGAGACCCAGTACTTC. This gives the protein CASGTGTTQETQYF. The rearrangement uses TRBV2 and TRBJ2-5; 7 nucleotides match TRBD2. The CDR3 consists of 14 residues. V shed 8 bases, J shed 2 bases, and the junction held 8 bases outside the gene matches. The germline V gene encodes CDR1 SNHLY and CDR2 FYNNEI.

V gene TRBV6-6 combines with J gene TRBJ2-3; D unresolved. This CDR3 is 14 amino acids long. Germline V CDR1 and CDR2: MNHNY, SVGAGI (reference sequence). V was pared by 8 bases and J by 1 base, with 13 bases between. The CDR3 loop reads CASSRRLGTDTQYF. In DNA, the CDR3 is TGTGCCAGCTCCCGCAGATTAGGCACAGATACGCAGTATTTT.

The V call is TRBV4-3, the J call TRBJ2-1; a weak D match, TRBD2 (6 bases). CDR1 and CDR2 from the germline V gene are LGHNA and YSLEER. The CDR3 consists of 15 residues. Trimming removed 0 bases from V and 6 bases from J, with 12 bases in between. CDR3 nucleotides: TGCGCCAGCAGCCAAGATCTGCGGGGCGGCAATGAGCAGTTCTTC. It translates to CASSQDLRGGNEQFF.

The chain carries TRBV19 and TRBJ2-7; 9 bases match TRBD1. V lost 4 bases and J lost 4; bases outside the gene matches: 8. The CDR3 spans 15 residues. In germline, CDR1 is LNHDA, CDR2 SQIVND (reference sequence). For the CDR3, the DNA is TGTGCCAGTAGTAGATACAGGGGGCAAGGATACGAGCAGTACTTC. Protein sequence: CASSRYRGQGYEQYF.

The chain joins TRBV4-3 to TRBJ1-4; D is perhaps TRBD1 (5 bases). CDR1 is LGHNA, CDR2 YSLEER, per germline. The CDR3 runs 14 residues. V shed 5 bases and J shed 3 bases, with 10 bases lying between them. The CDR3 protein is CASSARVANEKLFF. In DNA form, the CDR3 reads TGCGCCAGCAGCGCCAGGGTGGCTAATGAAAAACTGTTTTTT.

The chain carries TRBV21-1 and TRBJ2-5; the table's TRBD2 call for D was not verified on the DNA. TRBV21-1 is annotated as a pseudogene. The CDR3 spans 13 residues. CDR3 sequence: CASSKDRQETQYF. The CDR3 region has the DNA TGTGCCAGCAGCAAAGACCGGCAAGAGACCCAGTACTTC.

This chain connects TRBV9 to TRBJ2-1, with D unresolved. Germline CDR1 reads SGDLS; CDR2 reads YYNGEE. This CDR3 region has 15 residues. V was pared by 0 bases and J by 6 bases, with 13 bases between. CDR3 protein: CASSVEPRPTNEQFF. DNA of the CDR3: TGTGCCAGCAGCGTAGAACCACGGCCCACCAATGAGCAGTTCTTC.

This chain connects TRBV2 to TRBJ1-4; D possibly corresponds to TRBD1 (5 bases). The CDR3 is 16 amino acids. The V gene's germline CDR1 is SNHLY and CDR2 FYNNEI. The V end lost 6 bases, the J end lost 3 bases, and 17 bases lay between the germline ends. The CDR3 is CASRAGWEGPNEKLFF. Here the CDR3 DNA reads TGTGCCAGCAGAGCAGGGTGGGAAGGCCCTAATGAAAAACTGTTTTTT.

The rearrangement uses TRBV2 and TRBJ2-3; 10 bases agree with TRBD1. Per germline, CDR1 SNHLY and CDR2 FYNNEI. This CDR3 has 14 residues. V dropped 7 bases and J dropped 3; count of bases not matched to a gene: 4. CDR3 in DNA: TGTGCCAGCACCATGGACAGGGGGACAGATACGCAGTATTTT. Translation: CASTMDRGTDTQYF. The full variable domain, in which reference TRBV2 and TRBJ2-3 provide the parts outside the CDR3, is EPEVTQTPSHQVTQMGQEVILRCVPISNHLYFYWYRQILGQKVEFLVSFYNNEISEKSEIFDDQFSVERPDGSNFTLKIRSTKLEDSAMYFCASTMDRGTDTQYFGPGTRLTVL.

The rearrangement joins TRBV2 to TRBJ2-5; D remains ambiguous. V was clipped by 4 bases and J by 5 bases, with 11 bases between them. CDR3 size: 13 residues. From germline, CDR1 is SNHLY and CDR2 FYNNEI. DNA for the CDR3: TGTGCCAGCAGTGTCGCCCGGCGGGAGACCCAGTACTTC. Protein product: CASSVARRETQYF.

Only a few counts were recorded for this clone. The V call is TRBV19, the J call TRBJ1-2, with D tentatively TRBD1 (6 bases). The CDR3 extends over 12 amino acids. Deletions cut 6 bases from V and 7 bases from J, with 12 bases between. Germline V gene lookup returns CDR1 LNHDA and CDR2 SQIVND (reference sequence). CDR3 DNA: TGTGCCAGTAGCACAGGGAGCGCTGGCTACACCTTC. Its protein product is CASSTGSAGYTF.

DNA of the CDR3: TGCGCCAGCAGCCAAGGTGGACTAGCGAACACCGGGGAGCTGTTTTTT. Translation gives CASSQGGLANTGELFF. J is TRBJ2-2 and V is TRBV4-3; 7 positions agree with TRBD2. CDR1 LGHNA and CDR2 YSLEER come from the germline V gene. CDR3 length: 16 amino acids. J gave up 0 bases and V 1 base, and 2 bases lay outside the gene matches.

The table lists this clone with a few counts. The rearrangement uses TRBV7-2 and TRBJ1-2, with D uncertain. V was pared by 4 bases and J by 4 bases, with 7 bases between. In germline, CDR1 is SGHTA, CDR2 FQGNSA. The CDR3 covers 12 residues. For the CDR3, the DNA is TGTGCCAGCAGCTGGGCAGCCTATGGCTACACCTTC. It is translated as CASSWAAYGYTF. Full variable domain (outside the CDR3, taken from reference TRBV7-2 and TRBJ1-2): GAGVSQSPSNKVTEKGKDVELRCDPISGHTALYWYRQSLGQGLEFLIYFQGNSAPDKSGLPSDRFSAERTGGSVSTLTIQRTQQEDSAVYLCASSWAAYGYTFGSGTRLTVV.